A selection of T cell receptor beta chains follows, all from one sample in a study of T cell responses to AZD1222 COVID-19 vaccine. The method was immunoSEQ multiplex PCR; TCRdb's version includes in-frame clones alone and lacks a portion of them. This sample has roughly 56,000 clones, with 81% found just once. The source was peripheral blood, collected 28 days after the second AZD1222 dose. These receptors all come from an adult who received the AZD1222 COVID-19 vaccine. Both conserved end residues are part of each CDR3. A D gene is named only where the DNA matches it firmly. Some rows mark clone size as missing; the rest say once, few, many or name a class of expanded clone.

D gene	CDR3 length	J gene	V gene	clone size	CDR3 DNA	CDR3 protein
TRBD1	12	TRBJ1-1	TRBV28	NA	TGTGCCAGCAGCCTCGAGGGGGCGGGCGCTTTCTTT	CASSLEGAGAFF
NA	12	TRBJ1-1	TRBV6-5	NA	TGTGCCAGCACCACGAGGAACACTGAAGCTTTCTTT	CASTTRNTEAFF
NA	14	TRBJ2-5	TRBV5-1	NA	TGCGCCAGCAGCTTGGAGGGGGGTTGGGAGACCCAGTACTTC	CASSLEGGWETQYF
TRBD2	17	TRBJ2-5	TRBV7-2	NA	TGTGCCAGCAGCTTAGCGGCTAGCGGGAGGGGAATGGAGACCCAGTACTTC	CASSLAASGRGMETQYF
NA	14	TRBJ2-7	TRBV11-1	NA	TGTGCCAGCAGCTTAGTTGGGAGGAGATACGAGCAGTACTTC	CASSLVGRRYEQYF
NA	15	TRBJ1-2	TRBV7-2	NA	TGTGCCAGCAGCTCGACTCCGGCTTCTAACTATGGCTACACCTTC	CASSSTPASNYGYTF
NA	15	TRBJ2-7	TRBV6-6	NA	TGTGCCAGCAGCCCCAACCCCGGTCGAACGGATGAGCAGTACTTC	CASSPNPGRTDEQYF
TRBD1	13	TRBJ2-7	TRBV24-1	NA	TGTGCCACCAGTGAGGGACAGGGCTACGAGCAGTACTTC	CATSEGQGYEQYF
TRBD1	13	TRBJ2-7	TRBV30	NA	TGTGCCTGCCAGGGACAGGGGCGTTACGAGCAGTACTTC	CACQGQGRYEQYF
TRBD2	16	TRBJ2-7	TRBV6-1	NA	TGTGCCAGCAGTGAAGCGGGACTAGACGCAACCTACGAGCAGTACTTC	CASSEAGLDATYEQYF
NA	15	TRBJ1-2	TRBV4-2	few	TGTGCCAGCAGCCAGAACAGACCGGGGAACTATGGCTACACCTTC	CASSQNRPGNYGYTF
NA	15	TRBJ1-5	TRBV6-1	NA	TGTGCCAGCAGTGAGAATCCGGGGCCCAATCAGCCCCAGCATTTT	CASSENPGPNQPQHF
TRBD1	17	TRBJ1-3	TRBV5-1	NA	TGCGCCAGCAGCTTGGGTGCAGGGGGCTCGTCTGGAAACACCATATATTTT	CASSLGAGGSSGNTIYF
TRBD1	15	TRBJ1-1	TRBV6-2/TRBV6-3	NA	TGTGCCAGCAGTTACAGGCGACAGGGGAACACTGAAGCTTTCTTT	CASSYRRQGNTEAFF
NA	15	TRBJ1-2	TRBV4-2	NA	TGTGCCAGCAGCCAAGATAGGGCAGGTAACTATGGCTACACCTTC	CASSQDRAGNYGYTF
NA	16	TRBJ2-2	TRBV18	NA	TGTGCCAGCTCACCACTGCCGGGGCTGAACACCGGGGAGCTGTTTTTT	CASSPLPGLNTGELFF
NA	15	TRBJ2-1	TRBV27	NA	TGTGCCAGCAGTTTAGTGGGTAGCGGAAGAAGTGAGCAGTTCTTC	CASSLVGSGRSEQFF
TRBD1	15	TRBJ2-3	TRBV5-4	few	TGTGCCAGCAGCCGGGGACAGGCTAGCACAGATACGCAGTATTTT	CASSRGQASTDTQYF
TRBD2	16	TRBJ2-4	TRBV3-1/TRBV3-2	NA	TGTGCCAGCACCTCCGGGGGGGAAGACGGCAAAAACATTCAGTACTTC	CASTSGGEDGKNIQYF
NA	15	TRBJ2-7	TRBV7-8	NA	TGTGCCAGCAGCCCCCGGGACACTCTCTCCTACGAGCAGTACTTC	CASSPRDTLSYEQYF
NA	13	TRBJ1-4	TRBV28	NA	TGTGCCAGCAGGGGATCGGGCGCCGAAAAACTGTTTTTT	CASRGSGAEKLFF
NA	14	TRBJ2-2	TRBV2	NA	TGTGCCAGCAGTGTAGATAGAACAACCGGGGAGCTGTTTTTT	CASSVDRTTGELFF
NA	13	TRBJ1-3	TRBV12-3/TRBV12-4	NA	TGTGCCAGCAGTTCGTCGGGGGGGACCACCATATATTTT	CASSSSGGTTIYF
NA	16	TRBJ2-7	TRBV28	NA	TGTGCCAGCAGATCCGAGATAGGAGCTAGAGTAATGGAGCAGTACTTC	CASRSEIGARVMEQYF
TRBD1	15	TRBJ2-2	TRBV27	NA	TGTGCCAGCAGTCCTCAGGGGGTTACTCTCGGGGAGCTGTTTTTT	CASSPQGVTLGELFF
TRBD1	17	TRBJ2-7	TRBV10-1	once	TGCGCCAGCTGGGGACAGGGGGCGATCTTTCGCTCCTACGAGCAGTACTTC	CASWGQGAIFRSYEQYF
NA	17	TRBJ2-2	TRBV28	NA	TGTGCCAGCAGTTTATTAGCAGGCGGAGGAGTGACCGGGGAGCTGTTTTTT	CASSLLAGGGVTGELFF
NA	15	TRBJ2-3	TRBV7-8	NA	TGTGCCAGCAGCTTAGTTGACCGACCCACAGATACGCAGTATTTT	CASSLVDRPTDTQYF
TRBD1	14	TRBJ1-2	TRBV7-2	NA	TGTGCCAGCAGCCCGGGACAGGGGATGTATGGCTACACCTTC	CASSPGQGMYGYTF
TRBD2	16	TRBJ2-5	TRBV6-2/TRBV6-3	NA	TGTGCCAGCAGTTTTCTAGCGGGGACCTTCCAAGAGACCCAGTACTTC	CASSFLAGTFQETQYF
TRBD1	16	TRBJ1-2	TRBV6-5	NA	TGTGCCAGCAGTTACATCAGGACAGGGGGTTCCTATGGCTACACCTTC	CASSYIRTGGSYGYTF
NA	14	TRBJ1-1	TRBV19	NA	TGTGCCAGTAGTAGATTGGTGAGGAACACTGAAGCTTTCTTT	CASSRLVRNTEAFF
NA	15	TRBJ2-1	TRBV5-6	NA	TGTGCCAGCAGGAGAAACGTTAGGGGTAACAATGAGCAGTTCTTC	CASRRNVRGNNEQFF
NA	11	TRBJ1-2	TRBV20-1	NA	TGCAGTGTCGGGGTCAGGTATGGCTACACCTTC	CSVGVRYGYTF
NA	15	TRBJ2-3	TRBV5-8	NA	TGTGCCAGCAGATTAGGTGGAGGCCCCGCAGATACGCAGTATTTT	CASRLGGGPADTQYF
TRBD2	14	TRBJ2-2	TRBV19	NA	TGTGCCAGTAGTAATTCGGGGGGCACCGGGGAGCTGTTTTTT	CASSNSGGTGELFF
TRBD1	17	TRBJ1-5	TRBV28	NA	TGTGCCAGCAGTTTACGGCTGACAGGGTGGAGCAATCAGCCCCAGCATTTT	CASSLRLTGWSNQPQHF
NA	16	TRBJ2-1	TRBV9	NA	TGTGCCAGCAGCGTAGACGCGTGGCAACCCGATGATGAGCAGTTCTTC	CASSVDAWQPDDEQFF
NA	12	TRBJ2-1	TRBV18	once	TGTGCCAGCTCACCGGAGGGGAATGAGCAGTTCTTC	CASSPEGNEQFF
NA	11	TRBJ2-7	TRBV30	NA	TGTGCCTGGAGTCACTCCTACGAGCAGTACTTC	CAWSHSYEQYF
NA	13	TRBJ2-5	TRBV28	NA	TGTGCCAGCAGCCCCACCACGGGGGAGACCCAGTACTTC	CASSPTTGETQYF
NA	13	TRBJ1-3	TRBV12-3/TRBV12-4	NA	TGTGCCAGCATTAACAGCGCTGGAAACACCATATATTTT	CASINSAGNTIYF
TRBD2	16	TRBJ2-1	TRBV28	NA	TGTGCCAGCAGTTTCGTAGGGACTAGCTTAGTCCATGAGCAGTTCTTC	CASSFVGTSLVHEQFF
TRBD2	16	TRBJ2-1	TRBV4-1	NA	TGCGCCAGCAGCCAAGAGGTTCGGGAGGTGGTCAATGAGCAGTTCTTC	CASSQEVREVVNEQFF
NA	17	TRBJ2-7	TRBV18	NA	TGTGCCAGCTCACCACCTAGGGGAGGGGGCATTGTCTACGAGCAGTACTTC	CASSPPRGGGIVYEQYF
NA	17	TRBJ2-1	TRBV2	NA	TGTGCCAGCAGGCCCGACAGGTTGGGTAAATCCTACAATGAGCAGTTCTTC	CASRPDRLGKSYNEQFF
NA	16	TRBJ2-3	TRBV7-2	NA	TGTGCCAGCAGCCATTACCGGTCGGCTAGCACAGATACGCAGTATTTT	CASSHYRSASTDTQYF
NA	15	TRBJ2-1	TRBV5-1	NA	TGCGCCAGCAGCCTCAGGGCGGAGGGGAACAATGAGCAGTTCTTC	CASSLRAEGNNEQFF
NA	13	TRBJ2-7	TRBV12-3/TRBV12-4	medium-sized	TGTGCCGCCTCCGTGGGTGGACTTTACGAGCAGTACTTC	CAASVGGLYEQYF
TRBD2	16	TRBJ2-1	TRBV5-1	NA	TGCGCCAGCAGCTCGGCCGGGACTAGCGGGATCAATGAGCAGTTCTTC	CASSSAGTSGINEQFF
TRBD1	16	TRBJ1-6	TRBV28	NA	TGTGCCAGCAGTCCTCCCGGGACAGGGCTGAATTCACCCCTCCACTTT	CASSPPGTGLNSPLHF
NA	15	TRBJ2-1	TRBV9	NA	TGTGCCAGCAGCGTAGGTTCGAGCTGGGGGAGTGAGCAGTTCTTC	CASSVGSSWGSEQFF
NA	13	TRBJ2-1	TRBV18	NA	TGTGCCAGCTCACCCGGGTCTTACAATGAGCAGTTCTTC	CASSPGSYNEQFF
TRBD2	16	TRBJ2-7	TRBV29-1	NA	TGCAGCGTTTTGAAAGGGGGCGGACTAGCGGGTTACGAGCAGTACTTC	CSVLKGGGLAGYEQYF
TRBD2	15	TRBJ2-7	TRBV7-8	NA	TGTGCCAGCAGCTTAGAGAGCGGGAGGTGGGTCGAGCAGTACTTC	CASSLESGRWVEQYF
TRBD2	16	TRBJ2-7	TRBV27	NA	TGTGCCAGCAGTTTTGGTGAACTAGCGGGAGGGTACGAGCAGTACTTC	CASSFGELAGGYEQYF
NA	18	TRBJ2-3	TRBV7-2	NA	TGTGCCAGCAGCTTAGTTTTGAGGGGTTCCAGTAAATGGGATACGCAGTATTTT	CASSLVLRGSSKWDTQYF
NA	11	TRBJ2-1	TRBV24-1	NA	TGTGCCACCAGTGATACGCATGAGCAGTTCTTC	CATSDTHEQFF
NA	13	TRBJ1-1	TRBV27	NA	TGTGCCAGCAGTCCCACGCCACGCACTGAAGCTTTCTTT	CASSPTPRTEAFF